This T cell receptor (beta chain) emerged from a study of cytomegalovirus exposure and HLA in healthy donors. Overall study findings and caveats: The tendency of first-cohort TCR clusters to co-occur in the roughly 130 validation repertoires was the finding of a later analysis. The listing of some 170 TCR beta chains classed them as cytomegalovirus-associated.

Points on this clone: Its matching antigen is unknown.

The donors were in the approximately 120-subject validation cohort; that cohort was separate from the roughly 730-subject first cohort. Trimming removed 5 bases at V and 7 bases at J, with 23 bases between. The CDR3 is made up of 16 amino acids. Germline-derived CDR1 and CDR2 are SNHLY and FYNNEI. Sequencing used immunoSEQ multiplex PCR; TCRdb keeps in-frame clones, though not all of them. The table lists roughly 170,000 clones, about 86% of them singletons. This TCR was recovered from a young woman in good health and CMV-seropositive. The J gene is TRBJ1-2, the V gene TRBV2; a weak D match, TRBD1 (5 bases). The sequenced material came from PBMCs. The CDR3 coding sequence is TGTGCCAGCAGTCGCGACCGCGAAGTAGCCGGGGGTGGCTACACCTTC. It yields the protein CASSRDREVAGGGYTF.